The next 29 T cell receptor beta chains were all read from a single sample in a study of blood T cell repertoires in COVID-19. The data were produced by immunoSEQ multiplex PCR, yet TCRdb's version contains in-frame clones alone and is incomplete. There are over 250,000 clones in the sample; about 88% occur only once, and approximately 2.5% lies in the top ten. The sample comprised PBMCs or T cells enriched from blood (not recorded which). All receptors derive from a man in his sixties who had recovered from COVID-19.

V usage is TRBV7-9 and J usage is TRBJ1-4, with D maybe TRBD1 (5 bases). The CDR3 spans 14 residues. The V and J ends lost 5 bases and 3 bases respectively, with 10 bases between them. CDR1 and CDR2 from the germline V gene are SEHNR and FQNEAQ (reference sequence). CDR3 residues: CASSKGLANEKLFF. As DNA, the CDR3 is TGTGCCAGCAGCAAGGGGCTTGCTAATGAAAAACTGTTTTTT.

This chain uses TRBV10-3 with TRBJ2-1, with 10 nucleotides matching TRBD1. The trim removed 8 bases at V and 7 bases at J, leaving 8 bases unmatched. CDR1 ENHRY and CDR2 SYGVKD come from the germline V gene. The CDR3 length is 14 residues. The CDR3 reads CAIYPGQGTNEQFF. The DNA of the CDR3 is TGTGCCATCTATCCGGGACAGGGGACGAATGAGCAGTTCTTC.

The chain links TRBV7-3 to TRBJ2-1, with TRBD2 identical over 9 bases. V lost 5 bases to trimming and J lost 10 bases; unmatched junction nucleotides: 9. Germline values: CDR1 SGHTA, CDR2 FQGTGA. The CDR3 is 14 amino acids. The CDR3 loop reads CASSDLAGPGEQFF. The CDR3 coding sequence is TGTGCCAGCAGCGATCTAGCGGGACCGGGGGAGCAGTTCTTC.

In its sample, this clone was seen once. The CDR3 loop is CASTDGPRDTQYF. In DNA, the CDR3 is TGTGCCAGCACCGATGGCCCTAGGGATACGCAGTATTTT. The chain joins TRBV7-9 to TRBJ2-3; D is ambiguous. The CDR3 runs to 13 residues. The V gene lost 7 bases and the J gene lost 6 bases, with 14 bases spanning the gap. Germline V gives CDR1 SEHNR, CDR2 FQNEAQ (reference sequence). Full variable domain (missing parts from reference TRBV7-9 and TRBJ2-3): DTGVSQNPRHKITKRGQNVTFRCDPISEHNRLYWYRQTLGQGPEFLTYFQNEAQLEKSRLLSDRFSAERPKGSFSTLEIQRTEQGDSAMYLCASTDGPRDTQYFGPGTRLTVL.

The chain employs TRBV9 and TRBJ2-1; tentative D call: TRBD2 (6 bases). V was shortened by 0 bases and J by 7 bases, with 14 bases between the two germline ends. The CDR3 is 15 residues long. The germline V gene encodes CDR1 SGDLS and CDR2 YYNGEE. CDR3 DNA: TGTGCCAGCAGCGTAGCCGGCGGGGAGTTTAATGAGCAGTTCTTC. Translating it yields CASSVAGGEFNEQFF. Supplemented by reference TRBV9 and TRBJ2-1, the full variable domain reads DSGVTQTPKHLITATGQRVTLRCSPRSGDLSVYWYQQSLDQGLQFLIQYYNGEERAKGNILERFSAQQFPDLHSELNLSSLELGDSALYFCASSVAGGEFNEQFFGPGTRLTVL.

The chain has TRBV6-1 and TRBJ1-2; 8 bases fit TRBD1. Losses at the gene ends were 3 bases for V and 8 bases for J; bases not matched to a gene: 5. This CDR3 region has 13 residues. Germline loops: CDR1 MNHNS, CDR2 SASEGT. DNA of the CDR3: TGTGCCAGCAGTGACAGGGGGCGAGGCGGCTACACCTTC. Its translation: CASSDRGRGGYTF.

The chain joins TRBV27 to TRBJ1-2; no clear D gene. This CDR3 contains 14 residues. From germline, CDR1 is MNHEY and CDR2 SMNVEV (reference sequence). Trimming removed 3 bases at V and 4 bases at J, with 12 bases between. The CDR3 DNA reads TGTGCCAGCAGTTTGTCTGCTACCGTCTATGGCTACACCTTC. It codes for CASSLSATVYGYTF.

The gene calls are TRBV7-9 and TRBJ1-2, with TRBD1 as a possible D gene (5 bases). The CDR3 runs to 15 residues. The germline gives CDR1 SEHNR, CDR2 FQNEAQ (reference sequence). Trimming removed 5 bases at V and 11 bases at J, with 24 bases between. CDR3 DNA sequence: TGTGCCAGCAGCCAATCATCGTCAGCAGGGCGTTTTTACACCTTC. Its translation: CASSQSSSAGRFYTF. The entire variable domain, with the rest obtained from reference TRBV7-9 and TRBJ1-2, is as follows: DTGVSQNPRHKITKRGQNVTFRCDPISEHNRLYWYRQTLGQGPEFLTYFQNEAQLEKSRLLSDRFSAERPKGSFSTLEIQRTEQGDSAMYLCASSQSSSAGRFYTFGSGTRLTVV.

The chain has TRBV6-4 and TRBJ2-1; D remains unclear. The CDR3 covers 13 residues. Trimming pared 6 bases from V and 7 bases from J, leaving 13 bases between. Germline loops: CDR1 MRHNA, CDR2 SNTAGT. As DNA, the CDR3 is TGTGCCAGCAGCGATACAGAAGGTAATGAGCAGTTCTTC. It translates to CASSDTEGNEQFF.

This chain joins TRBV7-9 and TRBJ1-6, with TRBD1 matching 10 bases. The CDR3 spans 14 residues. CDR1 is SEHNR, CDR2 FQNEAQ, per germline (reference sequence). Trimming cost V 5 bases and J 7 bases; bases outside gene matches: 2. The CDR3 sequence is CASSGQGENSPLHF. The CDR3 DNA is TGTGCCAGCAGCGGACAGGGGGAGAATTCACCCCTCCACTTT.

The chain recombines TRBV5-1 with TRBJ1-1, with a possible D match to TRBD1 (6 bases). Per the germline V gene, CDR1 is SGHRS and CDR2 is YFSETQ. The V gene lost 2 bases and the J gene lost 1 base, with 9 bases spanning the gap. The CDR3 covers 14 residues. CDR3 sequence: CASSFRGQNTEAFF. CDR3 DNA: TGCGCCAGCAGCTTCAGGGGCCAGAACACTGAAGCTTTCTTT.

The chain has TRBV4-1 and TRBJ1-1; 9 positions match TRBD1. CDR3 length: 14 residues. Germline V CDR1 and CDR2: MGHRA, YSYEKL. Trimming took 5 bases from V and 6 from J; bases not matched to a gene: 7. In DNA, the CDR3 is TGCGCCAGCAGCGCGCCGGGACAGGGTCCTGAAGCTTTCTTT. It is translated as CASSAPGQGPEAFF.

CDR3 in amino acids: CASSSPLAASSYEQYF. DNA for the CDR3: TGTGCCAGCAGCTCCCCTCTAGCGGCCAGCTCCTACGAGCAGTACTTC. This chain links TRBV7-6 with TRBJ2-7, with 7 bases identical to TRBD2. J was trimmed by 0 bases and V by 4 bases; bases with no gene match: 9. Germline CDR1 and CDR2: SGHVS and FNYEAQ. The CDR3 is made up of 16 amino acids.

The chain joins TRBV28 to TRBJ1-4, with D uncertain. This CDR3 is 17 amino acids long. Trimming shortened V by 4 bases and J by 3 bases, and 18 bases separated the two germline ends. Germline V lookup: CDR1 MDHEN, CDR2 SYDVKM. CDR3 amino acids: CASSSPGRGSANEKLFF. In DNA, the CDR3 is TGTGCCAGCAGTTCCCCGGGTCGTGGATCAGCTAATGAAAAACTGTTTTTT.

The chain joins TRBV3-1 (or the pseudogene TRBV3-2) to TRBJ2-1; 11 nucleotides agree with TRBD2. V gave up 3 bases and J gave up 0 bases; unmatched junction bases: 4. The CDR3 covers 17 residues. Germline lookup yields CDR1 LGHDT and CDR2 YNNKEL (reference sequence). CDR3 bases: TGTGCCAGCAGCCAGGATAGCGGGAGGGTCTCCTACAATGAGCAGTTCTTC. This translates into CASSQDSGRVSYNEQFF.

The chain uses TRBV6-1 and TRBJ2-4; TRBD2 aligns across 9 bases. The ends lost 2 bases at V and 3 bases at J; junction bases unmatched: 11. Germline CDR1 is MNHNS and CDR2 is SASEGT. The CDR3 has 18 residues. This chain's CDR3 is CASSERLAVRGGKNIQYF. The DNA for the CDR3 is TGTGCCAGCAGTGAAAGACTAGCGGTAAGAGGAGGCAAAAACATTCAGTACTTC.

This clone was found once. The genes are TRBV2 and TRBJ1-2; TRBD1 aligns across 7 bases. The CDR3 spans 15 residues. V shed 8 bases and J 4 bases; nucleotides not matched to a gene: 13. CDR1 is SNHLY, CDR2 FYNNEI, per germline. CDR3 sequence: CASQHLPEGAYGYTF. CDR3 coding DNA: TGTGCCAGCCAGCACCTCCCGGAGGGGGCCTATGGCTACACCTTC.

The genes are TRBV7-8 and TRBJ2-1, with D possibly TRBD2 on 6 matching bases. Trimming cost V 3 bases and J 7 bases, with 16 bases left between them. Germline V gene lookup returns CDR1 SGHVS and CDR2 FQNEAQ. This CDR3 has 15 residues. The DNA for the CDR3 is TGTGCCAGCAGCTTTCCGGGAGTTGAAGGGAATGAGCAGTTCTTC. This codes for CASSFPGVEGNEQFF.

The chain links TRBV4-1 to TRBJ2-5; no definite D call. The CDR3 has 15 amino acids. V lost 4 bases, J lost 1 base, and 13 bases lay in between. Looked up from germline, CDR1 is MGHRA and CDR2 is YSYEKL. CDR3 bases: TGCGCCAGCAGCCTTCCTGGAACAGCCCAAGAGACCCAGTACTTC. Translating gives CASSLPGTAQETQYF.

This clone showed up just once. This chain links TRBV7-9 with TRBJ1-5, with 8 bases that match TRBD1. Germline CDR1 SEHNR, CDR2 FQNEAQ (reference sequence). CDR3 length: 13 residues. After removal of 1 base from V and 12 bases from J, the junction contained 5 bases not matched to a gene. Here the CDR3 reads CASSLGDRPRQHF. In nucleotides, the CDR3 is TGTGCCAGCAGCTTAGGGGACAGGCCGCGCCAGCATTTT. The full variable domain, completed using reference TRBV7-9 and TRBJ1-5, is DTGVSQNPRHKITKRGQNVTFRCDPISEHNRLYWYRQTLGQGPEFLTYFQNEAQLEKSRLLSDRFSAERPKGSFSTLEIQRTEQGDSAMYLCASSLGDRPRQHFGDGTRLSIL.

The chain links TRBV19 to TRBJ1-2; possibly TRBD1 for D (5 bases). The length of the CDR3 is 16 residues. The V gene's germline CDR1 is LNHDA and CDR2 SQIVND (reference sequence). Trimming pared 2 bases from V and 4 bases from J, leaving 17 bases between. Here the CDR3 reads CASSIPGLPGGYGYTF. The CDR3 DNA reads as TGTGCCAGTAGTATACCGGGACTCCCGGGGGGCTATGGCTACACCTTC.

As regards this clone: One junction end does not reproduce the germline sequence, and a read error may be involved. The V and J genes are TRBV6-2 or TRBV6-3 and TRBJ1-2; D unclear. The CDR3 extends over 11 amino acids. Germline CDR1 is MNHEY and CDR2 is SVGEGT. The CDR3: CASSQQLTSYF. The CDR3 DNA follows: TGTGCCAGCAGTCAACAGCTTACCTCCTACTTC.

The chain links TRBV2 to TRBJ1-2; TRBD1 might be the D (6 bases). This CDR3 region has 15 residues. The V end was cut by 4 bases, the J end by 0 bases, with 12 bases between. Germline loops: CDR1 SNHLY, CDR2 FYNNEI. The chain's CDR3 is CASSGGGETNYGYTF. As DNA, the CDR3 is TGTGCCAGCAGTGGAGGGGGAGAGACTAACTATGGCTACACCTTC.

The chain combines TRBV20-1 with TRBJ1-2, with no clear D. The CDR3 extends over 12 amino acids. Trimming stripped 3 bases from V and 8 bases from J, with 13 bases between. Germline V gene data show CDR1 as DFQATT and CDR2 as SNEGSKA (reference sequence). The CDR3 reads CSASDQVWGYTF. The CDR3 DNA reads TGCAGTGCTAGTGATCAGGTCTGGGGCTACACCTTC.

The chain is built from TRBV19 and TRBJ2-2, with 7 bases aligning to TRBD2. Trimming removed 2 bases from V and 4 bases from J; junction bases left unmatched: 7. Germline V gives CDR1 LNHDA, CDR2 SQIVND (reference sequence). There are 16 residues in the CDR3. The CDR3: CASSINRGEATGELFF. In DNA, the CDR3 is TGTGCCAGTAGTATAAACCGGGGGGAGGCCACCGGGGAGCTGTTTTTT.

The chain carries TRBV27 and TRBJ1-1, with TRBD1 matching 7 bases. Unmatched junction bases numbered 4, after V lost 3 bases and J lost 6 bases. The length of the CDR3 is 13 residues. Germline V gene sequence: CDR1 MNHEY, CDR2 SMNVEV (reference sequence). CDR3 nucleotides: TGTGCCAGCAGTTTCACAGGGGTCGCTGAAGCTTTCTTT. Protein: CASSFTGVAEAFF.

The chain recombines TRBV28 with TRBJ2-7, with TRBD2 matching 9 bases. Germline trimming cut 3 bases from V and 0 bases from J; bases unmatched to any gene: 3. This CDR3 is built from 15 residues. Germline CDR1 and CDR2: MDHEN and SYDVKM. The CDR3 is CASSFLTSGSYEQYF. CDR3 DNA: TGTGCCAGCAGTTTCTTGACTAGCGGCTCCTACGAGCAGTACTTC. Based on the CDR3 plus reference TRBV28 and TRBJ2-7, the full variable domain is DVKVTQSSRYLVKRTGEKVFLECVQDMDHENMFWYRQDPGLGLRLIYFSYDVKMKEKGDIPEGYSVSREKKERFSLILESASTNQTSMYLCASSFLTSGSYEQYFGPGTRLTVT.

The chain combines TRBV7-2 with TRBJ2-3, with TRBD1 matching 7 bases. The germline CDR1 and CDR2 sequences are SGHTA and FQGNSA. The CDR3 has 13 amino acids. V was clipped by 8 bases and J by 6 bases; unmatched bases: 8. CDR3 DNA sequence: TGTGCCAGCGTGACAGGGTCCTGGGATACGCAGTATTTT. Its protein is CASVTGSWDTQYF. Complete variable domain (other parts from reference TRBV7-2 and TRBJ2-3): GAGVSQSPSNKVTEKGKDVELRCDPISGHTALYWYRQSLGQGLEFLIYFQGNSAPDKSGLPSDRFSAERTGGSVSTLTIQRTQQEDSAVYLCASVTGSWDTQYFGPGTRLTVL.

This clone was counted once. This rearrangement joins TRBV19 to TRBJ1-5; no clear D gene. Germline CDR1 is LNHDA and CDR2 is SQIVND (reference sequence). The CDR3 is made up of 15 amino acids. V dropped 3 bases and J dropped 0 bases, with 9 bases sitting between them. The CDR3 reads CASSITDYSNQPQHF. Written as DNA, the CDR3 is TGTGCCAGTAGTATCACAGATTATAGCAATCAGCCCCAGCATTTT.